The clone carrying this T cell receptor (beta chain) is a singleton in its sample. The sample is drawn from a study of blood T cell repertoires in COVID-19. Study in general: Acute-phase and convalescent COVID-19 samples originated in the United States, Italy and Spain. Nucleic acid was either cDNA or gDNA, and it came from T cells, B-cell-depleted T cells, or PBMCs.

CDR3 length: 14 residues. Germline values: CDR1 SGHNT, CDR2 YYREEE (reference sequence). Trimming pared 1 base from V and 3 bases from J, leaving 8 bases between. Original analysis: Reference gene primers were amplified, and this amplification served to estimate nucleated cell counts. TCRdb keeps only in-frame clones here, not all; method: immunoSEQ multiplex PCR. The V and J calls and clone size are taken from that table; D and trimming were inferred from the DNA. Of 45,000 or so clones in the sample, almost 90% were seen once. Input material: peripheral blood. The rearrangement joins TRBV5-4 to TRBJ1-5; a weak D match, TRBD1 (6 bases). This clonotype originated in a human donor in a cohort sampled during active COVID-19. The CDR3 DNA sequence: TGTGCCAGCAGCTTGCAGGGGCCCAATCAGCCCCAGCATTTT. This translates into CASSLQGPNQPQHF.